The present entry profiles one TCR beta chain with its context. The data belong to a study of blood T cell repertoires in COVID-19. This CDR3 region has 14 residues. In germline, CDR1 is ENHRY, CDR2 SYGVKD. After removal of 7 bases from V and 7 bases from J, the junction contained 6 bases not matched to a gene. Original data processing: Estimation of nucleated cell counts was performed using reference gene primer amplification. Profiled with immunoSEQ multiplex PCR; TCRdb holds only in-frame clones, not every one. The V and J calls and clone size are taken from that table; D and trimming were inferred from the DNA. This sample has a few hundred thousand clones, with roughly 87% found just once.

The chain is built from TRBV10-3 and TRBJ2-1, with 11 bases matching TRBD1. The sequence was collected from a woman between 50 and 59 years old who had recovered from COVID-19. Specimen: peripheral blood. The CDR3 DNA sequence: TGTGCCATCAAACCGGGACAGGGGGTTAATGAGCAGTTCTTC. Its translation: CAIKPGQGVNEQFF.